Detailed here is one TCR beta chain. What it binds is not known. V gave up 6 bases and J gave up 4 bases; unmatched junction bases: 5. This CDR3 contains 13 residues. CDR1 is SNHLY and CDR2 is FYNNEI in the germline V gene. PCR involved 60 Vbeta and 13 Jbeta primers. Only in-frame clones appear in the TCRdb table, and some are missing; sequencing was by immunoSEQ multiplex PCR. Of 150,000 to 250,000 clones in the sample, 70% to 85% were seen once. This record comes from a study of cytomegalovirus exposure and HLA in healthy donors. Overall study findings and caveats: In vitro, a few CMV-associated chains proved specific for CMV antigens. Analysis was performed later, and it showed HLA-associated TCR beta chains to be more clonally expanded than equally common others. Presence/absence analysis assumed near-uniform sequencing depth across donors. The productive fraction for most TCR beta V segments was about 87% or about 30% in an earlier analysis.

The J gene is TRBJ1-2, the V gene TRBV2, with 7 bases fitting TRBD1. The sequence was collected from a woman aged 25 to 39 in good health and CMV-seropositive. Sequences were obtained from PBMCs. The CDR3 is CASRPTGRYGYTF. In nucleotides, the CDR3 is TGTGCCAGCAGGCCGACAGGGCGCTATGGCTACACCTTC.